This T cell receptor (beta chain) appears in the sequencing data of a study of blood T cells in healthy people across ages. Findings and caveats of the study: TCR beta diversity was tightly associated with the proportion of naive T cells. A roughly linear fall in TCR beta diversity per million T cells was seen with increasing age. Any conclusive comparison of naive versus antigen-experienced cells was prevented by using unsorted PBMCs.

Worth noting for this clonotype: Its target is unknown.

Combining a sample-barcoded 5' primer with a J-beta primer mix, a second PCR ran for about 7 to 12 cycles. Unique molecular identifiers of 12 random nucleotides labeled each cDNA. TCRdb independently ran MiXCR on the 5' RACE reads; one entry per CDR3 protein. Found here are about 800,000 distinct CDR3 sequences, 20% to 25% of them singletons; the top ten hold 3% to 4%. The CDR3 is 13 residues long. After removal of 6 bases from V and 8 bases from J, the junction contained 9 bases not matched to a gene. The V gene's germline CDR1 is KGHSH and CDR2 LQKENI. These same records also appear under a second study, on T cells of mothers and their children.

V usage is TRBV18 and J usage is TRBJ1-1; 7 bases agree with TRBD1. Source material: blood. The clonotype originates from a boy aged 5-17 years in good health. The CDR3 DNA sequence: TGTGCCAGCTCCGACAGGGTCGAGGGGGAAGCTTTCTTT. Its translation is CASSDRVEGEAFF. Combining the CDR3 with reference TRBV18 and TRBJ1-1 gives the whole variable domain NAGVMQNPRHLVRRRGQEARLRCSPMKGHSHVYWYRQLPEEGLKFMVYLQKENIIDESGMPKERFSAEFPKEGPSILRIQQVVRGDSAAYFCASSDRVEGEAFFGQGTRLTVV.